The clone carrying this TCR beta chain has a handful of counts. Its cognate antigen is unknown. The entry originates in a study of T cell responses to AZD1222 COVID-19 vaccine. Study observations and caveats: White British people made up most donors, females outnumbered males, and clonal diversity was possibly underestimated.

Sequenced by immunoSEQ multiplex PCR; TCRdb stores in-frame clones only, minus some. The sample carries 120,000 to 150,000 clones, 88% recorded once. The source was peripheral blood, collected 28 days after the second dose of the MenACWY control vaccine. This receptor was identified in an adult who received the MenACWY meningococcal vaccine as a control.

As DNA, the CDR3 is TGCGCCAGCAGCTTCAACAGGGAGTTTGGCTACACCTTC. Translation: CASSFNREFGYTF. V is TRBV5-1 and J is TRBJ1-2, with D possibly being TRBD1 (6 bases). The CDR3 runs 13 residues. Per the germline V gene, CDR1 is SGHRS and CDR2 is YFSETQ. Between the trimmed V and J ends, which lost 2 bases and 7 bases, there was a span of 12 bases. The complete variable domain, with remaining parts taken from reference TRBV5-1 and TRBJ1-2, reads KAGVTQTPRYLIKTRGQQVTLSCSPISGHRSVSWYQQTPGQGLQFLFEYFSETQRNKGNFPGRFSGRQFSNSRSEMNVSTLELGDSALYLCASSFNREFGYTFGSGTRLTVV.